This T cell receptor (beta chain) was found in a study of identical twins. This clonotype was counted between two and nine times. TCRdb re-called the 5' RACE reads with MiXCR, one entry per CDR3 protein. The sample gives 600,000 to 800,000 distinct CDR3 sequences, approximately 21% of which show up once; roughly 4% is in the top ten. There are 13 residues in the CDR3. Per germline, CDR1 SGHTA and CDR2 FQGNSA. V was clipped by 7 bases and J by 2 bases; unmatched bases: 5. The same sample was also used in a study of T cells expressing NK-cell markers.

Sample: PBMCs. V is TRBV7-2 and J is TRBJ2-7, with 7 bases matching TRBD1. This clonotype was obtained from a woman aged 18 to 35 in good health. CDR3 in DNA: TGTGCCAGCACCCGGGACAGTGCCTACGAGCAGTACTTC. Its translation: CASTRDSAYEQYF.